Listed below are T cell receptor beta chains from one sample, sequenced in a study of human T cells and chemical hapten exposure. TCRdb used MiXCR to reprocess the RACE reads, holding one entry per CDR3 protein. The sample holds 95,000 to 150,000 distinct CDR3 sequences, approximately 10% seen once. The specimen was whole blood, collected in connection with sensitization to the hapten diphenylcyclopropenone (DPC). The receptors derive from a woman aged 50 to 65 with alopecia areata. Some clones in this sample may be carry-over from other donors' samples. Both conserved end residues are part of each CDR3. The order of the fields is clone size, V gene, D gene, J gene, CDR3 protein, CDR3 DNA. A D gene is named only where the DNA matches it firmly. Where a row states a size, it is once, few, many or the class of an expanded clone; other rows omit it.

few,TRBV15,TRBD1,TRBJ2-4,CATSRVGTGQVIQYF,TGTGCCACCAGCAGAGTAGGGACAGGGCAAGTCATTCAGTACTTC
-,TRBV28,TRBD2,TRBJ2-1,CASTSGLAGDEQFF,TGTGCCAGCACCTCAGGACTAGCGGGCGATGAGCAGTTCTTC
-,TRBV5-8,-,TRBJ2-3,CASSLHGKNGPRKDTQYF,TGTGCCAGCAGCTTGCACGGCAAAAACGGGCCTAGAAAAGATACGCAGTATTTT
few,TRBV6-5,TRBD1,TRBJ1-1,CASSYQTGQTEAFF,TGTGCCAGCAGTTACCAGACAGGGCAAACTGAAGCTTTCTTT
-,TRBV25-1,-,TRBJ2-5,CASSELGTQYF,TGTGCCAGCAGTGAATTAGGGACCCAGTACTTC
few,TRBV6-5,-,TRBJ1-1,CASSSSGVMNTEAFF,TGTGCCAGCAGCTCATCCGGGGTAATGAACACTGAAGCTTTCTTT
many,TRBV9,-,TRBJ2-1,CASSVGSYNEQFF,TGTGCCAGCAGTGTTGGGTCCTACAATGAGCAGTTCTTC
many,TRBV4-3,-,TRBJ2-3,CASSQDYPGTDTQYF,TGCGCCAGCAGCCAAGATTACCCGGGAACAGATACGCAGTATTTT
few,TRBV5-1,-,TRBJ2-1,CASSAGGSGSYNEQFF,TGCGCCAGCAGCGCCGGGGGAAGCGGTTCCTACAATGAGCAGTTCTTC
many,TRBV19,-,TRBJ2-1,CASTPSGGPNEQFF,TGTGCCAGTACCCCTTCGGGCGGCCCCAATGAGCAGTTCTTC
few,TRBV10-3,TRBD1,TRBJ2-4,CAISVQGEDIQYF,TGTGCCATCAGTGTACAGGGGGAGGACATTCAGTACTTC
-,TRBV6-5,-,TRBJ1-5,CASSYQRNQPQHF,TGTGCCAGCAGTTACCAGCGTAATCAGCCCCAGCATTTT
-,TRBV5-1,-,TRBJ1-5,CASSLGSGGLNQPQHF,TGCGCCAGCAGCTTGGGATCGGGGGGGCTGAATCAGCCCCAGCATTTT
-,TRBV6-5,-,TRBJ1-2,CASSPGRESGYTF,TGTGCCAGCAGTCCTGGACGGGAGAGCGGCTACACCTTC
-,TRBV7-2,-,TRBJ1-6,CASSFPPEVHSPLHF,TGTGCCAGCAGCTTTCCTCCGGAGGTCCATTCACCCCTCCACTTT
many,TRBV9,-,TRBJ2-2,CASGNTGELFF,TGTGCCAGCGGGAACACCGGGGAGCTGTTTTTT
few,TRBV5-1,TRBD1,TRBJ1-4,CASSFQGAFEKLFF,TGCGCCAGCAGCTTCCAGGGGGCGTTTGAAAAACTGTTTTTT
-,TRBV20-1,TRBD2,TRBJ2-3,CSARRLAGGGQDTQYF,TGCAGTGCTAGGCGTCTAGCGGGGGGAGGTCAAGATACGCAGTATTTT
-,TRBV11-2,-,TRBJ2-1,CDSSSIAARLGNEQFF,TGTGACAGCAGCTCTATAGCGGCTAGGTTAGGGAATGAGCAGTTCTTC
-,TRBV7-2,-,TRBJ2-1,CASSLAAREFYEQFF,TGTGCCAGCAGCTTAGCGGCTAGGGAGTTTTATGAGCAGTTCTTC
few,TRBV12-3/TRBV12-4,TRBD1,TRBJ1-1,CASSSGRGYTEAFF,TGTGCCAGCAGTTCGGGCAGGGGGTACACTGAAGCTTTCTTT
few,TRBV28,-,TRBJ2-7,CASSLRVEQYF,TGTGCCAGCAGTTTAAGGGTCGAGCAGTACTTC
-,TRBV20-1,-,TRBJ2-7,CSARWGSTSYEQYF,TGCAGTGCTAGGTGGGGTTCGACCTCCTACGAGCAGTACTTC
many,TRBV6-5,-,TRBJ2-1,CASSSFWRSSSYNEQFF,TGTGCCAGCAGTTCCTTTTGGCGCTCGAGCTCCTACAATGAGCAGTTCTTC
-,TRBV27,-,TRBJ1-4,CASSQGLREKLFF,TGTGCCAGCAGTCAGGGTTTACGGGAAAAACTGTTTTTT
-,TRBV21-1,-,TRBJ2-3,CASTERRGRSTDTQYF,TGTGCCAGCACCGAACGTCGGGGCCGGTCGACAGATACGCAGTATTTT
few,TRBV20-1,-,TRBJ1-4,CSARGSVWECSEKLFF,TGCAGTGCTAGAGGGTCAGTGTGGGAGTGTAGCGAAAAACTGTTTTTT
few,TRBV5-5,-,TRBJ1-5,CASSLAANMGNQPQHF,TGTGCCAGCAGCTTGGCGGCCAATATGGGCAATCAGCCCCAGCATTTT
few,TRBV7-9,TRBD1,TRBJ2-3,CASSAGTGSFTDTQYF,TGTGCCAGCAGCGCAGGGACAGGGTCCTTCACAGATACGCAGTATTTT
once,TRBV3-1,-,TRBJ2-4,CASSRGQGLAKNIQYF,TGTGCCAGCAGCCGGGGACAAGGCCTAGCCAAAAACATTCAGTACTTC
few,TRBV11-2,-,TRBJ2-3,CASSLLPGASTDTQYF,TGTGCCAGCAGCTTACTCCCGGGTGCTAGCACAGATACGCAGTATTTT
few,TRBV12-3/TRBV12-4,TRBD1,TRBJ1-1,CASRQKGASGFAFF,TGTGCCAGCAGACAAAAGGGGGCGTCAGGATTTGCTTTCTTT
-,TRBV5-4,-,TRBJ2-3,CASSLGVAQSTDTQYF,TGTGCCAGCAGCTTGGGGGTAGCGCAAAGCACAGATACGCAGTATTTT
many,TRBV7-2,TRBD1,TRBJ1-3,CASSFQATGAGNTIYF,TGTGCCAGCAGCTTTCAAGCCACAGGGGCTGGAAACACCATATATTTT
few,TRBV5-6,-,TRBJ1-3,CASSGAGNTIYF,TGTGCCAGCAGTGGGGCTGGAAACACCATATATTTT